Shown below are 2 T cell receptor beta chains from a single sample sequenced in a study of OX40 agonist ivuxolimab in advanced cancers. Sequenced by immunoSEQ multiplex PCR; TCRdb stores in-frame clones only, minus some. The sample contains under 95,000 clones, more than 85% of which appear only once. The sample was CD4+ or CD8+ T cells sorted from blood, taken in a trial of the OX40 agonist ivuxolimab. The receptors shown here come from an adult with an advanced solid tumor such as melanoma, head and neck, liver or kidney cancer.

This clone was picked up a small number of times. The chain has TRBV6-6 and TRBJ1-2, with a possible D match to TRBD1 (6 bases). The CDR3 is made up of 12 amino acids. The V end lost 8 bases, the J end lost 4 bases, and 11 bases lay between the germline ends. Germline V gene data show CDR1 as MNHNY and CDR2 as SVGAGI (reference sequence). CDR3 in amino acids: CASYKGGYGYTF. In nucleotides, the CDR3 is TGTGCCAGCTATAAGGGGGGCTATGGCTACACCTTC.

The chain is built from TRBV10-3 and TRBJ1-3; the D gene is possibly TRBD1 (6 bases). V was cut by 6 bases and J by 2 bases, with 8 bases left in between. Germline lookup yields CDR1 ENHRY and CDR2 SYGVKD. The CDR3 consists of 13 residues. CDR3 coding DNA: TGTGCCATCAGAGACAGGACTGGAAACACCATATATTTT. It translates to CAIRDRTGNTIYF.